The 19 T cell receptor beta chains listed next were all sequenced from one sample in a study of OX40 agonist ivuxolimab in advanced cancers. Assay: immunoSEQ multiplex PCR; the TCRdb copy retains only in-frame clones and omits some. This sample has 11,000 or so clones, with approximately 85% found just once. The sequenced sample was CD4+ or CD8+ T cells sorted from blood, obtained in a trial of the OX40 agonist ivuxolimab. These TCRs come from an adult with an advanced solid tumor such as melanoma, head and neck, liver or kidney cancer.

CDR3 protein: CASSLEGGLKQYF. Here the CDR3 DNA reads TGTGCCAGCAGCTTAGAAGGCGGACTCAAGCAGTACTTC. V gene TRBV7-2 combines with J gene TRBJ2-7, with D tentatively TRBD2 (5 bases). CDR1 is SGHTA, CDR2 FQGNSA, per germline. The V gene lost 1 base and the J gene lost 8 bases, with 12 bases spanning the gap. The length of the CDR3 is 13 residues. The full variable domain, with the rest looked up from reference TRBV7-2 and TRBJ2-7, is GAGVSQSPSNKVTEKGKDVELRCDPISGHTALYWYRQSLGQGLEFLIYFQGNSAPDKSGLPSDRFSAERTGGSVSTLTIQRTQQEDSAVYLCASSLEGGLKQYFGPGTRLTVT.

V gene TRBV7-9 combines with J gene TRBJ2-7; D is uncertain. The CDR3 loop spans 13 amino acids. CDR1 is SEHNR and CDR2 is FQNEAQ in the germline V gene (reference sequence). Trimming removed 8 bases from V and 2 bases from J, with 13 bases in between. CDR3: CASSPPVTYEQYF. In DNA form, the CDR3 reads TGTGCCAGCTCCCCTCCCGTAACCTACGAGCAGTACTTC.

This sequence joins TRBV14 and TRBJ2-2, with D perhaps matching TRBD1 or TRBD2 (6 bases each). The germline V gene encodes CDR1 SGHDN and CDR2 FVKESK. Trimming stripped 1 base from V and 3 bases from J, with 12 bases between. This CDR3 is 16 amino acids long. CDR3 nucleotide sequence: TGTGCCAGCAGCCAAGGCCAAGGGGGGTACACCGGGGAGCTGTTTTTT. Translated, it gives CASSQGQGGYTGELFF.

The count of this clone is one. CDR3 sequence: CASSQAQTGELFF. For the CDR3, the DNA is TGTGCCAGCAGCCAAGCACAAACCGGGGAGCTGTTTTTT. This chain links TRBV7-9 with TRBJ2-2; no firm D call. Per germline, CDR1 SEHNR and CDR2 FQNEAQ (reference sequence). V was shortened by 5 bases and J by 5 bases, with 9 bases between the two germline ends. This CDR3 is 13 amino acids long.

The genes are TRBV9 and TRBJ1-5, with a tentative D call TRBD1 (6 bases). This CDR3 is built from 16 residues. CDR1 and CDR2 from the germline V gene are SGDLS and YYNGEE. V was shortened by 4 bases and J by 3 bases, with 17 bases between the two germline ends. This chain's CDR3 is CASSPGAGGINQPQHF. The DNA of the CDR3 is TGTGCCAGCAGCCCAGGGGCAGGAGGGATCAATCAGCCCCAGCATTTT. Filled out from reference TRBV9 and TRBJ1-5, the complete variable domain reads DSGVTQTPKHLITATGQRVTLRCSPRSGDLSVYWYQQSLDQGLQFLIQYYNGEERAKGNILERFSAQQFPDLHSELNLSSLELGDSALYFCASSPGAGGINQPQHFGDGTRLSIL.

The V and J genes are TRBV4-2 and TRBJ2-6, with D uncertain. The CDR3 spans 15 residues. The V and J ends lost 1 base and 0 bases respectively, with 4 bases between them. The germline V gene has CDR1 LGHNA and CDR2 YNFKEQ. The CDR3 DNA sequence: TGTGCCAGCAGCCAAGGGGGCTCTGGGGCCAACGTCCTGACTTTC. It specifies CASSQGGSGANVLTF.

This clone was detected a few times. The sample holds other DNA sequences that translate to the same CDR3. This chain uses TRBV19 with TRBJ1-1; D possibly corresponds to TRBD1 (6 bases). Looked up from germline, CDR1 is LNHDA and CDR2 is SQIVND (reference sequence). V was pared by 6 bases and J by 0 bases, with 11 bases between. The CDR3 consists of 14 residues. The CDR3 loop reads CASSPDRLNTEAFF. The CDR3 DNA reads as TGTGCCAGTAGCCCGGACAGACTGAACACTGAAGCTTTCTTT.

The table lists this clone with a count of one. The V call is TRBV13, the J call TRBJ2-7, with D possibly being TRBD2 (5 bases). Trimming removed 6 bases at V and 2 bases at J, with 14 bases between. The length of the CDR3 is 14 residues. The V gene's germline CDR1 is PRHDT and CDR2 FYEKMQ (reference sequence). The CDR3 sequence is CASSDTAGAYEQYF. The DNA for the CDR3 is TGTGCCAGCAGTGATACAGCCGGGGCCTACGAGCAGTACTTC.

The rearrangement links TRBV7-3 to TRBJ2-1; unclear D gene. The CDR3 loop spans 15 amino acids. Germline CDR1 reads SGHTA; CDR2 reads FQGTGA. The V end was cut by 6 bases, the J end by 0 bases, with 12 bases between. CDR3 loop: CASSRSLSSYNEQFF. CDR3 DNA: TGTGCCAGCAGTCGGAGCTTGAGCTCCTACAATGAGCAGTTCTTC.

The CDR3 DNA reads TGTGCCACCCGGGACAGGGCAACTGAAGCTTTCTTT. This translates into CATRDRATEAFF. The chain couples TRBV19 to TRBJ1-1; 9 bases match TRBD1. CDR3 size: 12 residues. V trimming: 10 bases; J trimming: 5 bases; junction bases outside the gene matches: 5. Germline V CDR1 and CDR2: LNHDA, SQIVND (reference sequence).

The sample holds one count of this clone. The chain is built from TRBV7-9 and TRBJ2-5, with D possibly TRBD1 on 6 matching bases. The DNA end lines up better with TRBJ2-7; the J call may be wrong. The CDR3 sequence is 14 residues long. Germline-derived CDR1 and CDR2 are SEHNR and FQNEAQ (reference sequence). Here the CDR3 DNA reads TGTGCCAGCACCCCCCAGGGGCTTACCTACGAGCAGTACTTC. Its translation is CASTPQGLTYEQYF.

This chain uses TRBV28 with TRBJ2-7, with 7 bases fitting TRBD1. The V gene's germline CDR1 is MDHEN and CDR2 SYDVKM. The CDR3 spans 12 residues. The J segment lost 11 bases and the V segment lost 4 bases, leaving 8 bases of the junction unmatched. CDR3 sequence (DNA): TGTGCCAGCAGTTCAAACACAGGGGTCAAGTACTTC. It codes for CASSSNTGVKYF.

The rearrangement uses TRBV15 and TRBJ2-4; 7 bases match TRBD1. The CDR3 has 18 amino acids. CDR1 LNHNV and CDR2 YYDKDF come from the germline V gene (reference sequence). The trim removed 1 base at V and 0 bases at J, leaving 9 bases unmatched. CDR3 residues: CATSRATWDRVAKNIQYF. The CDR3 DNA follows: TGTGCCACCAGCAGAGCAACCTGGGACAGAGTAGCCAAAAACATTCAGTACTTC.

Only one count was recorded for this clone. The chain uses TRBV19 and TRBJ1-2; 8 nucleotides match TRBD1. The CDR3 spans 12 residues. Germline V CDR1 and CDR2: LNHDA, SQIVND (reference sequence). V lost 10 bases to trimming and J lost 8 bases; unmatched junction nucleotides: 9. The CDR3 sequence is CAIPTGTGGYTF. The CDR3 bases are TGTGCCATTCCGACAGGGACAGGCGGCTACACCTTC.

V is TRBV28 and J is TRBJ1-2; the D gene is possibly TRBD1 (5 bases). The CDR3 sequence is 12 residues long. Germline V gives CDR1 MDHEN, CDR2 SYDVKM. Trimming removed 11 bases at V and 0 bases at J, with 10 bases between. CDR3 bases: TGTGCCGGCGGGGGTACTAACTATGGCTACACCTTC. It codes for CAGGGTNYGYTF.

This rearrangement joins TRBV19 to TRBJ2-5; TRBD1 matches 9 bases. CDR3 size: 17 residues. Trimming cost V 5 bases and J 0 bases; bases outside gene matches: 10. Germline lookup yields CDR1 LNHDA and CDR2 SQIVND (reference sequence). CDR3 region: CASSPTGGQGNQETQYF. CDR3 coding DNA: TGTGCCAGTAGTCCAACTGGCGGACAGGGGAACCAAGAGACCCAGTACTTC.

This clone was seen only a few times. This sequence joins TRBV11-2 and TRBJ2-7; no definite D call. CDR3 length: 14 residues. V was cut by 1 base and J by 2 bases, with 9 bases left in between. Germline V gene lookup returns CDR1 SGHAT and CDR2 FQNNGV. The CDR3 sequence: CASSLVGRTYEQYF. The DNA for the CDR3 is TGTGCCAGCAGCTTAGTGGGCAGAACCTACGAGCAGTACTTC. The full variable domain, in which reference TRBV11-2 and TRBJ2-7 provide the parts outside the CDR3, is EAGVAQSPRYKIIEKRQSVAFWCNPISGHATLYWYQQILGQGPKLLIQFQNNGVVDDSQLPKDRFSAERLKGVDSTLKIQPAKLEDSAVYLCASSLVGRTYEQYFGPGTRLTVT.

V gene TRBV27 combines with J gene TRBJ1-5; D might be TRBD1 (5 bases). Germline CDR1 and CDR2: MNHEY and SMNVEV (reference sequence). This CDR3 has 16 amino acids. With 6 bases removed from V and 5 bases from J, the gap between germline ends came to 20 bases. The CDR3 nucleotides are TGTGCCAGCAGCTTGGCCTCGCAGGGACCGTATCAGCCCCAGCATTTT. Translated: CASSLASQGPYQPQHF.

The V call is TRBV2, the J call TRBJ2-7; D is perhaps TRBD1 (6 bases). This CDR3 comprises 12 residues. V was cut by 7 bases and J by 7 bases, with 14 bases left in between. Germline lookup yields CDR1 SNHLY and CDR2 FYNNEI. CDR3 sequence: CASILRQAEQYF. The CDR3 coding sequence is TGTGCCAGCATCCTTAGACAGGCGGAGCAGTACTTC.